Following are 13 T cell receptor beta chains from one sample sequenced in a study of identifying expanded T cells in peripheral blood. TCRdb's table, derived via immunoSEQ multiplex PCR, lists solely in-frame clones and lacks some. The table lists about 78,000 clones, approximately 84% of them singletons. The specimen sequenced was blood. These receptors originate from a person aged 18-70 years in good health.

CDR3 in amino acids: CASSRGKGAHEQFF. The CDR3, as DNA: TGCGCCAGCAGCCGGGGAAAGGGGGCCCATGAGCAGTTCTTC. This rearrangement joins TRBV4-3 to TRBJ2-1; the match to TRBD1 covers 7 bases. There are 14 residues in the CDR3. The V and J ends lost 4 bases and 8 bases, in that order; junction bases with no gene match: 8. The germline CDR1 and CDR2 sequences are LGHNA and YSLEER.

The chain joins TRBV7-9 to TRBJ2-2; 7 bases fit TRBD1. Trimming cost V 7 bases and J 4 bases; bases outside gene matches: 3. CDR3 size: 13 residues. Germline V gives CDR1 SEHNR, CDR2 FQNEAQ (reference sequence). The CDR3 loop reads CASKGTATGELFF. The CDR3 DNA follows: TGTGCCAGCAAAGGGACAGCCACCGGGGAGCTGTTTTTT.

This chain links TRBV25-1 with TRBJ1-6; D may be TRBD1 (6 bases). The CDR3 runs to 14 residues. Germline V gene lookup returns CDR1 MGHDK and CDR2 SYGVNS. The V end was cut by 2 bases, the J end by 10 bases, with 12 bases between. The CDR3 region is CASSENRAGSPLHF. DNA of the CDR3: TGTGCCAGCAGTGAAAACAGGGCGGGATCACCCCTCCACTTT.

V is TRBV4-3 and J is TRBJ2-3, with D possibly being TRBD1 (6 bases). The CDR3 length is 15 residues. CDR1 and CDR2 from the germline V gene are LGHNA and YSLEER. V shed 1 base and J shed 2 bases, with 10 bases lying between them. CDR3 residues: CASSQAWGHTDTQYF. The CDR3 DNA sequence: TGCGCCAGCAGCCAAGCTTGGGGACACACAGATACGCAGTATTTT.

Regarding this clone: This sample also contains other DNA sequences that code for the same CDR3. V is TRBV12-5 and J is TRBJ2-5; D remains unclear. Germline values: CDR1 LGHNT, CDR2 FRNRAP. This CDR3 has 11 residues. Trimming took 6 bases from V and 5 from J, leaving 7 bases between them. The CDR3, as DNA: TGTGCTAGTGGCCTCGGGGAGACCCAGTACTTC. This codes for CASGLGETQYF.

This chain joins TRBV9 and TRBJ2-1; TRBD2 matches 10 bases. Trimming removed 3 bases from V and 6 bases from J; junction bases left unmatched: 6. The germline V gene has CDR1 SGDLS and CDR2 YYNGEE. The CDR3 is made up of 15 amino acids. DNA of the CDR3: TGTGCCAGCAGCGCGCCAGCGGGAGGGTCCAATGAGCAGTTCTTC. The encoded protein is CASSAPAGGSNEQFF.

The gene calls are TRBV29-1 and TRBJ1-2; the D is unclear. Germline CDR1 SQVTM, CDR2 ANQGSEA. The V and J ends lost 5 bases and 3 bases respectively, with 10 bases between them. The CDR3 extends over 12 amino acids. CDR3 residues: CSVFRNDYGYTF. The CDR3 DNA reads TGCAGCGTTTTCAGGAATGACTATGGCTACACCTTC.

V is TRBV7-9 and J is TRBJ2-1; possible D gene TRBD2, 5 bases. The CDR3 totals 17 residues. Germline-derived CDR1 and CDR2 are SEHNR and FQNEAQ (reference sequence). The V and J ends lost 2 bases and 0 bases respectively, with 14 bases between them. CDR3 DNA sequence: TGTGCCAGCAGCTTACGAGCGGTACCCAGCTCCTACAATGAGCAGTTCTTC. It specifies CASSLRAVPSSYNEQFF.

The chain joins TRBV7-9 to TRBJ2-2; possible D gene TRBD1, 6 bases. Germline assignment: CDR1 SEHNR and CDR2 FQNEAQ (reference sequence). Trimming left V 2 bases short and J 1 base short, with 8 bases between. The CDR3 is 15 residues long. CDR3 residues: CASSLQGWNTGELFF. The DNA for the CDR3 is TGTGCCAGCAGCTTACAGGGGTGGAACACCGGGGAGCTGTTTTTT. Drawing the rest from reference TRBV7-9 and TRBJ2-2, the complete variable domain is DTGVSQNPRHKITKRGQNVTFRCDPISEHNRLYWYRQTLGQGPEFLTYFQNEAQLEKSRLLSDRFSAERPKGSFSTLEIQRTEQGDSAMYLCASSLQGWNTGELFFGEGSRLTVL.

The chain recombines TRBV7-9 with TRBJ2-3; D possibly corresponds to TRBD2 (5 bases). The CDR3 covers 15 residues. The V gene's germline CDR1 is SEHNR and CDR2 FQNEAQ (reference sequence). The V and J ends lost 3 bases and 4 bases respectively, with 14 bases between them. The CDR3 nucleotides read TGTGCCAGCAGCTTGGTGGACTCTGTGGCAGATACGCAGTATTTT. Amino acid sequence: CASSLVDSVADTQYF.

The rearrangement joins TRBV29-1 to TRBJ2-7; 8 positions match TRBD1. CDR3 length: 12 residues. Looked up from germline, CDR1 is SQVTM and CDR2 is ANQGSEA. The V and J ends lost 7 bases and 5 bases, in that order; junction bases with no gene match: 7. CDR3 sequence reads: CSAQGAGDEQYF. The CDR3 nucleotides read TGCAGCGCGCAGGGGGCCGGCGACGAGCAGTACTTC.

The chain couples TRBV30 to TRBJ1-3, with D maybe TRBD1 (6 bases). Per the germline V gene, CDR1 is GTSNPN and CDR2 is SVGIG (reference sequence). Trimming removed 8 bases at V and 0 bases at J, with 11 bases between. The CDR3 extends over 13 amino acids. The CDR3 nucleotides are TGTGCCCGCCGGACAGACTCTGGAAACACCATATATTTT. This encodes CARRTDSGNTIYF.

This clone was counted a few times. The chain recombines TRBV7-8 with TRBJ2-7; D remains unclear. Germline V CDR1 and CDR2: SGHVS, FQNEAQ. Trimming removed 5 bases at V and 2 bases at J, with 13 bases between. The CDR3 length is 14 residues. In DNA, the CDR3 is TGTGCCAGCAGCCAAGGCAGGTCCACCTACGAGCAGTACTTC. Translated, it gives CASSQGRSTYEQYF.